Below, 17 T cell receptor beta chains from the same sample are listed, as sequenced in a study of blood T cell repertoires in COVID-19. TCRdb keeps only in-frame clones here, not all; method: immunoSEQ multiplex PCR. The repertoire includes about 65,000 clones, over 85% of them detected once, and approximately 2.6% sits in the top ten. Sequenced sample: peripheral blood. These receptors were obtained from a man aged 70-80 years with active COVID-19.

CDR3 DNA: TGTGCCACCGCACGCAGCGGGGGCCCTTACAATGAGCAGTTCTTC. Encoded protein: CATARSGGPYNEQFF. The chain uses TRBV27 and TRBJ2-1; 8 bases fit TRBD2. CDR3 size: 15 residues. V was clipped by 10 bases and J by 4 bases; unmatched bases: 12. Germline lookup yields CDR1 MNHEY and CDR2 SMNVEV (reference sequence).

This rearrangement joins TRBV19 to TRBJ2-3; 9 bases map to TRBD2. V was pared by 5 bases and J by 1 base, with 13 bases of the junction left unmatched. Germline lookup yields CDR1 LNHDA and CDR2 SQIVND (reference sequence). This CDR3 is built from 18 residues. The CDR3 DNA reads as TGTGCCAGTAGTCCCGACTGGAGCGGGGGGCGCGGCACAGATACGCAGTATTTT. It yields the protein CASSPDWSGGRGTDTQYF. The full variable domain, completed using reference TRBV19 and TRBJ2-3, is DGGITQSPKYLFRKEGQNVTLSCEQNLNHDAMYWYRQDPGQGLRLIYYSQIVNDFQKGDIAEGYSVSREKKESFPLTVTSAQKNPTAFYLCASSPDWSGGRGTDTQYFGPGTRLTVL.

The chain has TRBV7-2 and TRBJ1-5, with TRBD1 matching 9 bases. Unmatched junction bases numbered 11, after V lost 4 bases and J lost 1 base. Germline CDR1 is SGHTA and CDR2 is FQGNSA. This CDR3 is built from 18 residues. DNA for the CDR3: TGTGCCAGCAGCTCCCGTCCCGGGACAGGGTACAGCAATCAGCCCCAGCATTTT. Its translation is CASSSRPGTGYSNQPQHF. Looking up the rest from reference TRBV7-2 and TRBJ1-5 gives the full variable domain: GAGVSQSPSNKVTEKGKDVELRCDPISGHTALYWYRQSLGQGLEFLIYFQGNSAPDKSGLPSDRFSAERTGGSVSTLTIQRTQQEDSAVYLCASSSRPGTGYSNQPQHFGDGTRLSIL.

CDR3 in amino acids: CASSSSGTGGSGYTF. The CDR3 region has the DNA TGTGCCAGCAGTTCCTCCGGGACAGGGGGATCTGGCTACACCTTC. The gene calls are TRBV28 and TRBJ1-2; TRBD1 agrees at 11 bases. The V and J ends lost 4 bases and 7 bases, in that order; junction bases with no gene match: 8. This CDR3 spans 15 amino acids. In germline, CDR1 is MDHEN, CDR2 SYDVKM.

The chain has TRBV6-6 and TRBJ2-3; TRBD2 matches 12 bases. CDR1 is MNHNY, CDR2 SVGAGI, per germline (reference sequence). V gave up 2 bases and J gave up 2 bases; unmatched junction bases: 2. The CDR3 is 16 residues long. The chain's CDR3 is CASSYASGGATDTQYF. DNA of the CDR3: TGTGCCAGCAGTTACGCTAGCGGGGGGGCCACAGATACGCAGTATTTT.

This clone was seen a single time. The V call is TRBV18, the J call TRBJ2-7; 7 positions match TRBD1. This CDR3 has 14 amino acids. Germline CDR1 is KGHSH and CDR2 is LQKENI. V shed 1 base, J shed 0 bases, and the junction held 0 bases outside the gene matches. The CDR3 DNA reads TGTGCCAGCTCACCACAGGGGGCCTCCTACGAGCAGTACTTC. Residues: CASSPQGASYEQYF. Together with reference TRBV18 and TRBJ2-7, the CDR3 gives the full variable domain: NAGVMQNPRHLVRRRGQEARLRCSPMKGHSHVYWYRQLPEEGLKFMVYLQKENIIDESGMPKERFSAEFPKEGPSILRIQQVVRGDSAAYFCASSPQGASYEQYFGPGTRLTVT.

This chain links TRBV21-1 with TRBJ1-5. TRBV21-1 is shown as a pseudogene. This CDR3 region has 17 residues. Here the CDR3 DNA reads TGTGCCAGCAGCAACAAGGCGATGGAGTATAGCAATCAGCCCCAGCATTTT. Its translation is CASSNKAMEYSNQPQHF.

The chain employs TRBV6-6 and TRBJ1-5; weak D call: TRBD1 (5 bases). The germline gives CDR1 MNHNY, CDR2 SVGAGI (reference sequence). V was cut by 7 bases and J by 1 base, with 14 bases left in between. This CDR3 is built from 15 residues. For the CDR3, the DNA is TGTGCCAGCACAGGGCAGGGCGTAAGCAATCAGCCCCAGCATTTT. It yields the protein CASTGQGVSNQPQHF.

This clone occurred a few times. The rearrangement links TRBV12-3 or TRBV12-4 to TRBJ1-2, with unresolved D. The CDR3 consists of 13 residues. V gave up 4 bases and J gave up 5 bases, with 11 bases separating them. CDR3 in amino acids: CASSSDENYGYTF. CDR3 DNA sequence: TGTGCCAGCAGTTCTGATGAGAATTATGGCTACACCTTC.

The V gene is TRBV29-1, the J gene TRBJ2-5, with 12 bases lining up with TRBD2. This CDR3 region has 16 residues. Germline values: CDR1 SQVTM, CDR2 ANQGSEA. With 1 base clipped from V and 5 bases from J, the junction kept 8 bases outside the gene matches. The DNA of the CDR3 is TGCAGCGTTGAAGTTCTAGCGGGGGGGCTTTCGGAGACCCAGTACTTC. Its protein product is CSVEVLAGGLSETQYF. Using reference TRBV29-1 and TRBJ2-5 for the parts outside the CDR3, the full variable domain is SAVISQKPSRDICQRGTSLTIQCQVDSQVTMMFWYRQQPGQSLTLIATANQGSEATYESGFVIDKFPISRPNLTFSTLTVSNMSPEDSSIYLCSVEVLAGGLSETQYFGPGTRLLVL.

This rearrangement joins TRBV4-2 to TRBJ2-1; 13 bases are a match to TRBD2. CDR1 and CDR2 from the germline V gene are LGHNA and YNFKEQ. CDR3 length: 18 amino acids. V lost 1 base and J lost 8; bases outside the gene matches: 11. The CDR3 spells CASSQASTSGGPGDEQFF. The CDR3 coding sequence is TGTGCCAGCAGCCAAGCTTCGACTAGCGGGGGGCCAGGTGATGAGCAGTTCTTC.

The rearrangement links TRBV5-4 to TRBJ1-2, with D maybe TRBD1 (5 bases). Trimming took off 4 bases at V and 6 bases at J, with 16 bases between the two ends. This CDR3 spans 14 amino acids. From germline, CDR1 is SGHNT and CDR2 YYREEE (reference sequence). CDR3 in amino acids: CASSPGAGTDGYTF. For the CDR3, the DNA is TGTGCCAGCAGCCCTGGTGCAGGGACTGATGGCTACACCTTC. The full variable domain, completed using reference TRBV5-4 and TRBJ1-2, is ETGVTQSPTHLIKTRGQQVTLRCSSQSGHNTVSWYQQALGQGPQFIFQYYREEENGRGNFPPRFSGLQFPNYSSELNVNALELDDSALYLCASSPGAGTDGYTFGSGTRLTVV.

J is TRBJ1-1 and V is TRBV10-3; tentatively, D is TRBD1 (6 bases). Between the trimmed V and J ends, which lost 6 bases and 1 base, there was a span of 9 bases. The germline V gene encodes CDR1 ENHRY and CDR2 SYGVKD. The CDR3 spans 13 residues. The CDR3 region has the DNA TGTGCCATCAGCCCGGGACAGAACACTGAAGCTTTCTTT. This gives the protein CAISPGQNTEAFF.

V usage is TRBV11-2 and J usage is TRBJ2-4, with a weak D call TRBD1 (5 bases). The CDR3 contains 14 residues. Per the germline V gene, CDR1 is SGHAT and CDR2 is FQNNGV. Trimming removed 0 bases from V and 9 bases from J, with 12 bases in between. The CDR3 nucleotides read TGTGCCAGCAGCTTAGATACAGGTCGGAGCATTCAGTACTTC. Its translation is CASSLDTGRSIQYF.

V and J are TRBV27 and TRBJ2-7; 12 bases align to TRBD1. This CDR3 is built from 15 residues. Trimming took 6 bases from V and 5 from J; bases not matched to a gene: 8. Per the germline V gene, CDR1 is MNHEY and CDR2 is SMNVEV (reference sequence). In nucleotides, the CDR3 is TGTGCCAGCAGCTATTCCGGGACAGGGGGCGACGAGCAGTACTTC. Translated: CASSYSGTGGDEQYF.

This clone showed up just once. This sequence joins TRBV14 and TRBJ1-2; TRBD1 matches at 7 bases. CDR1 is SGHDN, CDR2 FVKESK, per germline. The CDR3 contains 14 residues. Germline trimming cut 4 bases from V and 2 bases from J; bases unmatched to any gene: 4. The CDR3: CASSLTQGNYGYTF. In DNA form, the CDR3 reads TGTGCCAGCAGCCTCACACAGGGGAACTATGGCTACACCTTC.

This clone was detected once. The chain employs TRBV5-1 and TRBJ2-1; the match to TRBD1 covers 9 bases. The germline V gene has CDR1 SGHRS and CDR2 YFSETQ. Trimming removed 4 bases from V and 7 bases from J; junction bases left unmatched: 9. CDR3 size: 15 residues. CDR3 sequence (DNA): TGCGCCAGCAGCGCCTGGGACAGGGATAGTAATGAGCAGTTCTTC. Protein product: CASSAWDRDSNEQFF.